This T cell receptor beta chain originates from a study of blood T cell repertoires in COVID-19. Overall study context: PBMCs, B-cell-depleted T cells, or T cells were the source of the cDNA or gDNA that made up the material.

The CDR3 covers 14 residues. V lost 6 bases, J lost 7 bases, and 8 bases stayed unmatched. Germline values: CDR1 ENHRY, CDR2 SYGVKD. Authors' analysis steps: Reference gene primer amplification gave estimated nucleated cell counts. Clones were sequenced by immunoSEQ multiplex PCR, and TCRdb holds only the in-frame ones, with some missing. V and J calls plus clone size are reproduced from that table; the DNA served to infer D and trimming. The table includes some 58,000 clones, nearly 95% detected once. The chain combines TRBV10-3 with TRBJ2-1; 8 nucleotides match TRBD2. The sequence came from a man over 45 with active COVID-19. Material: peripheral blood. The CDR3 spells CAIRGPGLENEQFF. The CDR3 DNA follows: TGTGCCATCAGGGGGCCGGGACTAGAGAATGAGCAGTTCTTC.